The following is a TCR beta chain sequence with its context. Its antigen is undetermined. Germline CDR1 is MDHEN and CDR2 is SYDVKM. V was clipped by 7 bases and J by 11 bases, with 11 bases between them. CDR3 length: 10 residues. The data were taken from a study of post-analysis software for immune sequencing data. Study-wide context: There were relapsing-remitting, secondary progressive and progressive-relapsing multiple sclerosis among the disease courses included. Notes on the study in general: When patients were compared with controls, 4 or 5 TRBV segments were more frequent, TRBV5-6, TRBV5-1 and TRBV20-1 among them. Multiple sclerosis patients had significantly lower normalized Chao1 diversity than controls. F-measure co-clustering was strong for batch-matched samples.

Carried by the TCR beta cDNA libraries were unique molecular identifiers. Roughly 510,000 cDNA molecules were recovered from an input of roughly 0.85 to 10 million T cells. TCRdb itself ran the PCR reads through MiXCR, one entry per CDR3 protein. Seen here are 350,000 to 450,000 distinct CDR3 sequences, less than 40% observed once, and the top ten hold less than 8%. The sequencing sample was made of blood. The chain recombines TRBV28 with TRBJ1-2; D gene uncertain. This TCR was recovered from a girl aged 2 to 10 with multiple sclerosis. The CDR3 sequence is CASTPKGYTF. CDR3 coding DNA: TGTGCCAGCACTCCCAAGGGTTACACCTTC.